The clone carrying this T cell receptor beta chain was detected many times. Antigen: not known. The V gene's germline CDR1 is SGHVS and CDR2 FQNEAQ. Unmatched junction bases numbered 8, after V lost 5 bases and J lost 6 bases. The CDR3 covers 16 residues. These data originate in a study of T cell repertoires in cytomegalovirus infection. In the study overall: Used in the study were CMV epitopes, some recently identified and HLA-C-restricted, others well-studied and HLA-B-restricted. A matching HLA type, together with CMV infection, was signaled by public TCR beta signatures.

TCRdb ran MiXCR on the reads and lists one entry per CDR3 protein. The sample has approximately 730,000 distinct CDR3 sequences; about 29% are singletons. Sample: cultured CD8+ T cells from PBMCs, taken from culture after CMV antigen stimulation. The receptor was derived from a human donor in good health (CMV status not recorded). Some clones in this sample may be carry-over from other donors' samples. This rearrangement joins TRBV7-8 to TRBJ2-3; 13 positions match TRBD2. The CDR3 loop reads CASSQRLAGGPDTQYF. CDR3 sequence (DNA): TGTGCCAGCAGCCAAAGACTAGCGGGGGGCCCGGATACGCAGTATTTT.